The 18 T cell receptor beta chains given below trace back to one sample, sequenced in a study of PD-1 blockade in classical Hodgkin lymphoma. Only in-frame clones appear in the TCRdb table, and some are missing; sequencing was by immunoSEQ multiplex PCR. The sample includes approximately 4,200 clones, approximately 86% of them seen just once. After autologous stem cell transplantation all patients relapsed, and prior brentuximab vedotin exposure differed between cohorts. Negative magnetic selection isolated CD4+ T cells from thawed PBMCs. The source material was CD4+ T cells from blood, sampled at baseline. Every receptor here comes from a human donor with classical Hodgkin lymphoma.

The chain employs TRBV6-6 and TRBJ1-2; TRBD1 is a possible D gene (6 bases). The CDR3 runs to 13 residues. V was shortened by 10 bases and J by 5 bases, with 17 bases between the two germline ends. Looked up from germline, CDR1 is MNHNY and CDR2 is SVGAGI (reference sequence). As DNA, the CDR3 is TGTGCCACCCTAAACAGGGCTGATTATGGCTACACCTTC. Its translation is CATLNRADYGYTF.

A single count supports this clone. This chain uses TRBV6-6 with TRBJ2-3; D is unresolved. Trimming shortened V by 2 bases and J by 6 bases, and 12 bases separated the two germline ends. The CDR3 is 14 amino acids. Germline V gene data show CDR1 as MNHNY and CDR2 as SVGAGI (reference sequence). CDR3 in DNA: TGTGCCAGCAGTTACCCAACCTACCCCGATACGCAGTATTTT. Translating gives CASSYPTYPDTQYF.

The V call is TRBV5-1, the J call TRBJ1-1, with D uncertain. In germline, CDR1 is SGHRS, CDR2 YFSETQ. The germline V and J ends were trimmed by 0 bases and 1 base, with 4 bases remaining between them. The CDR3 is made up of 13 amino acids. The CDR3 DNA follows: TGCGCCAGCAGCTTGGGGGGGAACACTGAAGCTTTCTTT. The encoded protein is CASSLGGNTEAFF.

The rearrangement joins TRBV11-2 to TRBJ2-1, with D hard to call. V was clipped by 1 base and J by 6 bases, with 4 bases between them. The CDR3 totals 12 residues. Germline V gene lookup returns CDR1 SGHAT and CDR2 FQNNGV. The CDR3 region is CASSLVRNEQFF. DNA of the CDR3: TGTGCCAGCAGCTTAGTTCGCAATGAGCAGTTCTTC.

This clone was picked up one time. The V call is TRBV5-1, the J call TRBJ1-1, with unresolved D. This CDR3 is built from 15 residues. Trimming took 0 bases from V and 1 from J, leaving 10 bases between them. Germline V lookup: CDR1 SGHRS, CDR2 YFSETQ. The CDR3 bases are TGCGCCAGCAGCTTGGAGGGCAGTCGGAACACTGAAGCTTTCTTT. This encodes CASSLEGSRNTEAFF.

A single count supports this clone. V and J are TRBV30 and TRBJ2-7; D remains unclear. This CDR3 has 15 amino acids. The V gene's germline CDR1 is GTSNPN and CDR2 SVGIG (reference sequence). V shed 2 bases and J shed 6 bases, with 20 bases lying between them. The CDR3 is CAWSSPGIAKAEQYF. The CDR3 region has the DNA TGTGCCTGGAGTAGCCCTGGGATAGCAAAAGCCGAGCAGTACTTC.

V gene TRBV6-5 combines with J gene TRBJ1-6, with a weak D call TRBD1 (6 bases). V shed 6 bases and J shed 5 bases, with 14 bases lying between them. The germline V gene has CDR1 MNHEY and CDR2 SVGAGI. The CDR3 covers 15 residues. In nucleotides, the CDR3 is TGTGCCAGCAGGCGAGGACAGTTGGATAATTCACCCCTCCACTTT. It is translated as CASRRGQLDNSPLHF.

The J gene is TRBJ1-6, the V gene TRBV18; D is undetermined. Germline V CDR1 and CDR2: KGHSH, LQKENI. The CDR3 loop spans 17 amino acids. The V gene lost 3 bases and the J gene lost 7 bases, with 19 bases spanning the gap. The CDR3 nucleotides are TGTGCCAGCTCACCGGGGAAAGGGAGCTCCTTGAATTCACCCCTCCACTTT. The encoded protein is CASSPGKGSSLNSPLHF.

The chain employs TRBV2 and TRBJ1-5, with D tentatively TRBD1 (5 bases). This CDR3 contains 14 residues. V was shortened by 4 bases and J by 2 bases, with 9 bases between the two germline ends. Germline CDR1 SNHLY, CDR2 FYNNEI. The DNA of the CDR3 is TGTGCCAGCAGTGTGGGCAGGGGCAATCAGCCCCAGCATTTT. Protein product: CASSVGRGNQPQHF. The entire variable domain, with the rest obtained from reference TRBV2 and TRBJ1-5, is as follows: EPEVTQTPSHQVTQMGQEVILRCVPISNHLYFYWYRQILGQKVEFLVSFYNNEISEKSEIFDDQFSVERPDGSNFTLKIRSTKLEDSAMYFCASSVGRGNQPQHFGDGTRLSIL.

V gene TRBV5-1 combines with J gene TRBJ1-1, with D maybe TRBD1 (6 bases). Trimming pared 2 bases from V and 1 base from J, leaving 12 bases between. From germline, CDR1 is SGHRS and CDR2 YFSETQ. The CDR3 extends over 15 amino acids. In nucleotides, the CDR3 is TGCGCCAGCAGCTTTGTGGGGGCTGGGAACACTGAAGCTTTCTTT. This codes for CASSFVGAGNTEAFF.

The chain is built from TRBV27 and TRBJ1-2; the match to TRBD1 covers 7 bases. Trimming at V came to 10 bases and at J to 4 bases, leaving 12 bases not matched to a gene. The CDR3 has 14 residues. Germline CDR1 is MNHEY and CDR2 is SMNVEV (reference sequence). The CDR3 region has the DNA TGTGCCACTAAAGAGGGGGCGCTCAGCTATGGCTACACCTTC. Translating it yields CATKEGALSYGYTF.

This chain links TRBV9 with TRBJ1-1; TRBD1 aligns across 10 bases. With V trimmed by 3 bases and J by 0 bases, 8 bases remained unmatched. The CDR3 has 17 amino acids. The V gene's germline CDR1 is SGDLS and CDR2 YYNGEE. The CDR3 is CASSGGTGVYMNTEAFF. The DNA of the CDR3 is TGTGCCAGCAGCGGCGGGACAGGGGTTTATATGAACACTGAAGCTTTCTTT. Filled out from reference TRBV9 and TRBJ1-1, the complete variable domain reads DSGVTQTPKHLITATGQRVTLRCSPRSGDLSVYWYQQSLDQGLQFLIQYYNGEERAKGNILERFSAQQFPDLHSELNLSSLELGDSALYFCASSGGTGVYMNTEAFFGQGTRLTVV.

The chain combines TRBV5-1 with TRBJ2-5, with D possibly TRBD1 on 5 matching bases. The V gene lost 4 bases and the J gene lost 1 base, with 11 bases spanning the gap. The length of the CDR3 is 14 residues. Per the germline V gene, CDR1 is SGHRS and CDR2 is YFSETQ. The CDR3 here is CASSLGAVQETQYF. CDR3 sequence (DNA): TGCGCCAGCAGCCTTGGGGCGGTCCAAGAGACCCAGTACTTC. Full variable domain (missing parts from reference TRBV5-1 and TRBJ2-5): KAGVTQTPRYLIKTRGQQVTLSCSPISGHRSVSWYQQTPGQGLQFLFEYFSETQRNKGNFPGRFSGRQFSNSRSEMNVSTLELGDSALYLCASSLGAVQETQYFGPGTRLLVL.

The V gene is TRBV5-1, the J gene TRBJ1-3; D is unresolved. V gave up 1 base and J gave up 0 bases, with 8 bases separating them. The CDR3 spans 15 residues. Per the germline V gene, CDR1 is SGHRS and CDR2 is YFSETQ. CDR3 in amino acids: CASSLLSASGNTIYF. Written as DNA, the CDR3 is TGCGCCAGCAGCTTGTTGTCAGCCTCTGGAAACACCATATATTTT. The full variable domain, rest sourced from reference TRBV5-1 and TRBJ1-3, is KAGVTQTPRYLIKTRGQQVTLSCSPISGHRSVSWYQQTPGQGLQFLFEYFSETQRNKGNFPGRFSGRQFSNSRSEMNVSTLELGDSALYLCASSLLSASGNTIYFGEGSWLTVV.

The chain links TRBV25-1 to TRBJ2-1, with TRBD2 identical over 7 bases. V gave up 2 bases and J gave up 0 bases; unmatched junction bases: 4. The CDR3 consists of 16 residues. CDR1 and CDR2 from the germline V gene are MGHDK and SYGVNS. Here the CDR3 reads CASSEPAGLSYNEQFF. The CDR3 DNA sequence: TGTGCCAGCAGTGAACCAGCGGGGCTCTCCTACAATGAGCAGTTCTTC.

The gene calls are TRBV5-1 and TRBJ1-5; 9 positions match TRBD1. Germline CDR1 SGHRS, CDR2 YFSETQ. The CDR3 runs to 16 residues. Trimming removed 0 bases from V and 1 base from J; junction bases left unmatched: 2. DNA for the CDR3: TGCGCCAGCAGCTTGGAGGGACAGGGAAGCAATCAGCCCCAGCATTTT. Its protein product is CASSLEGQGSNQPQHF.

The chain recombines TRBV5-1 with TRBJ1-4, with D hard to call. The CDR3 runs to 15 residues. Per the germline V gene, CDR1 is SGHRS and CDR2 is YFSETQ. V lost 2 bases to trimming and J lost 7 bases, with 15 bases between them. The CDR3: CASSFSGLSSEKLFF. For the CDR3, the DNA is TGCGCCAGCAGCTTCTCAGGCCTATCCTCTGAAAAACTGTTTTTT.

The chain carries TRBV6-6 and TRBJ1-1; D is perhaps TRBD1 (5 bases). Looked up from germline, CDR1 is MNHNY and CDR2 is SVGAGI (reference sequence). The germline V and J ends were trimmed by 2 bases and 2 bases, with 9 bases remaining between them. The CDR3 is made up of 14 amino acids. The CDR3 here is CASSYGHLNTEAFF. The CDR3 nucleotides read TGTGCCAGCAGTTACGGACACCTCAACACTGAAGCTTTCTTT.